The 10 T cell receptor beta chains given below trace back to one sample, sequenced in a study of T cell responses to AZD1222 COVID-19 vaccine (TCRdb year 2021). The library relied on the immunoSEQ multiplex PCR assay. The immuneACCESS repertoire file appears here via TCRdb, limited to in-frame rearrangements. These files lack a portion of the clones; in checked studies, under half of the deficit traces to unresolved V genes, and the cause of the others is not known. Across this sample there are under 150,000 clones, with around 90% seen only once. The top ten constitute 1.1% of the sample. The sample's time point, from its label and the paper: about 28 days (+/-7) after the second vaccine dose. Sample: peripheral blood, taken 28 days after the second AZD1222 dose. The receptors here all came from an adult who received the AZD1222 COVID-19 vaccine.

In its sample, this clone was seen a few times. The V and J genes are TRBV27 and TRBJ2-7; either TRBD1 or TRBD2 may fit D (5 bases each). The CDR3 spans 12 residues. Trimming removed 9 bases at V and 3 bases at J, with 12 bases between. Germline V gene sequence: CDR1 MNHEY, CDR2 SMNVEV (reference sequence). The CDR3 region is CASGTSGYEQYF. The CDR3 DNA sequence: TGTGCCAGTGGGACCTCGGGCTACGAGCAGTACTTC.

Here the CDR3 DNA reads TGTGCCAGCAGTTTAGGTCTTAGCAATCAGCCCCAGCATTTT. The encoded protein is CASSLGLSNQPQHF. This rearrangement joins TRBV27 to TRBJ1-5; the D is unclear. V was clipped by 2 bases and J by 0 bases, with 5 bases between them. The CDR3 is made up of 14 amino acids. Germline assignment: CDR1 MNHEY and CDR2 SMNVEV (reference sequence).

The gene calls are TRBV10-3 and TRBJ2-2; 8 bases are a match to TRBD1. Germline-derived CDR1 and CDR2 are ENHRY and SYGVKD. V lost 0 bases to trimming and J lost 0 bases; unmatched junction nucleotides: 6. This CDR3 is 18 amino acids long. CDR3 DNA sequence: TGTGCCATCAGTGAGTCTCGGCAGGGGGCGACGAACACCGGGGAGCTGTTTTTT. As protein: CAISESRQGATNTGELFF.

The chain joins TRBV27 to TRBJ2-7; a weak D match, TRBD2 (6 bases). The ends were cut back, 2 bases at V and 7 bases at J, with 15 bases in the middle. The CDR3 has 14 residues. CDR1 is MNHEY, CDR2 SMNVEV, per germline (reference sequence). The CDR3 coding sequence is TGTGCCAGCAGTTTAAGGCAGGGACTGAGGGAGCAGTACTTC. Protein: CASSLRQGLREQYF.

The DNA of the CDR3 is TGTGCCAGCACCCTGAATTCACCCCTCCACTTT. This encodes CASTLNSPLHF. The V and J genes are TRBV2 and TRBJ1-6; D unclear. With 7 bases removed from V and 7 bases from J, the gap between germline ends came to 5 bases. Germline CDR1 reads SNHLY; CDR2 reads FYNNEI. CDR3 length equals 11 residues. The entire variable domain, with the rest obtained from reference TRBV2 and TRBJ1-6, is as follows: EPEVTQTPSHQVTQMGQEVILRCVPISNHLYFYWYRQILGQKVEFLVSFYNNEISEKSEIFDDQFSVERPDGSNFTLKIRSTKLEDSAMYFCASTLNSPLHFGNGTRLTVT.

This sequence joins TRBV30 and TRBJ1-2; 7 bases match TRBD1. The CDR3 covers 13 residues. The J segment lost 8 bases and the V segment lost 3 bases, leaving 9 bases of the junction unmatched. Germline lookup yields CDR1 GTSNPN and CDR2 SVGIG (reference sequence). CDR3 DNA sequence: TGTGCCTGGAGCCCCGGGACAGTGAACGGCTACACCTTC. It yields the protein CAWSPGTVNGYTF. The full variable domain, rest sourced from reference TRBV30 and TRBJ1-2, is SQTIHQWPATLVQPVGSPLSLECTVEGTSNPNLYWYRQAAGRGLQLLFYSVGIGQISSEVPQNLSASRPQDRQFILSSKKLLLSDSGFYLCAWSPGTVNGYTFGSGTRLTVV.

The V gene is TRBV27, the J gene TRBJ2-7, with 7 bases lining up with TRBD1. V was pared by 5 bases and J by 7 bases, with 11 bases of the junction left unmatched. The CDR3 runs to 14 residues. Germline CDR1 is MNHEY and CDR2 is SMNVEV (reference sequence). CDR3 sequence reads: CASSRDRDLPEQYF. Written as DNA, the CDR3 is TGTGCCAGCAGTAGGGACAGAGACCTCCCAGAGCAGTACTTC.

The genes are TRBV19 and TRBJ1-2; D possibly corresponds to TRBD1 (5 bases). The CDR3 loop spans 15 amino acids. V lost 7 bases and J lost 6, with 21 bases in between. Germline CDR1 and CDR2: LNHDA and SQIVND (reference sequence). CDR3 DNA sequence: TGTGCCAGTACCTTTCGGGGAAGCGAAGGGGATGGCTACACCTTC. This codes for CASTFRGSEGDGYTF.

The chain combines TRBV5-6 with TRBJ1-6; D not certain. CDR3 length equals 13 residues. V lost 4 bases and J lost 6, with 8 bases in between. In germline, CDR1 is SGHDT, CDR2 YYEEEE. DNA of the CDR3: TGTGCCAGCAGCCCGTACAGTAATTCACCCCTCCACTTT. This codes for CASSPYSNSPLHF.

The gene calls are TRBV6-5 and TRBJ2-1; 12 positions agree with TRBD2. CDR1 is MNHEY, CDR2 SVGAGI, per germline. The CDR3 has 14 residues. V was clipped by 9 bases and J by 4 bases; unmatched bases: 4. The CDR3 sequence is CASEGLAGYNEQFF. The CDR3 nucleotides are TGTGCCAGTGAGGGACTAGCGGGTTACAATGAGCAGTTCTTC.